This T cell receptor (beta chain) is drawn from a study of T-cell reconstitution after alpha-beta-depleted transplantation in children (dated by TCRdb to 2015 to 2016). Background for the entire study: Using TCR repertoire profiling, the study quantitatively followed how T-cell immune reconstitution unfolded in children after TCRalphabeta/CD19-depleted allogeneic hematopoietic cell transplantation.

In the paper's terms, the treatment or condition label means: allogeneic hematopoietic cell transplantation with graft depleted of TCRalphabeta T cells and CD19 B cells. TCRalphabeta/CD19-depleted allogeneic hematopoietic cell grafts were given to the transplant recipients, all of whom were children. Libraries were constructed by PCR. TCRdb records Illumina HiSeq 2500 as the sequencer. TCR library preparation used molecular barcoding, with unique molecular identifiers applied to normalize quantification of the TCRbeta repertoire. The public reads were reanalyzed by TCRdb: fastp trimming at Q25, MiXCR alignment, in-frame beta chains only. Rows are combined by CDR3 protein, so each entry shows the most common genes and DNA. The sample table lists approximately 980,000 distinct CDR3 sequences, about 29% of them with a count of one. In total, the top ten clones hold roughly 31% of the sample. With regard to this clonotype: Its antigen has not been determined. One base away there is no much larger clone; base qualities are not given.

Overall results and qualifications from the work: Over subsequent months, a decline in hyperexpanded clone frequencies was noted, and after one year, T-cell counts and TCRbeta diversity were mostly ascribed to newly produced T cells. In some patients, the high TCRbeta diversity seen at day 60 was put down to recipient T cells and intrathymic progenitors that had survived conditioning. The apparently early recovery of alphabetaT-cell counts about two months after transplant reportedly depended on only several hundred rapidly expanded clones that came from non-depleted graft cells.

Trimming accounts for 5 bases at V and 5 bases at J, while the number of junction bases matched to no gene is 13. Taken from cysteine to phenylalanine, the CDR3 has 16 residues. Solely the CDR3 DNA is kept, with 48 bases framed from the first base. The chain uses TRBV5-7 and TRBJ1-5; 7 central nucleotides agree with TRBD1. TRBV5-7 is known as an ORF, though its function is uncertain. This clonotype was obtained from a boy less than two years old who had a stem cell transplant for SCID, so the T cells may come from the graft donor. Source: PBMCs, mostly from graft donor cells, taken 360 days after TCRalphabeta/CD19-depleted stem cell transplant. The DNA reads as follows: TGTGCCAGCAGTTCGTTCGTAGGGGGCCTACATCAGCCCCAGCATTTT. It specifies CASSSFVGGLHQPQHF.